A selection of T cell receptor beta chains follows, all from one sample in a study of monozygotic twins with inflammatory bowel disease. TCRdb reprocessed the 5' RACE reads; each CDR3 protein has one entry and no DNA is given. The repertoire shows about 380,000 distinct CDR3 sequences; the top ten hold around 2.6%. The material sequenced was blood. These receptor sequences come from a human donor with ulcerative colitis or Crohn's disease, or a healthy co-twin of an affected twin (not recorded which). The CDR3 runs from the conserved cysteine through the conserved F or W. Fields, in order: J gene, clone size, V gene, CDR3 protein. Some rows have no size entry. The others give once, few or many, or a class for an expanded clone.

TRBJ1-2,NA,TRBV7-3,CASSQDRVGYTF
TRBJ1-2,NA,TRBV2,CASIIGRTHNYGYTF
TRBJ2-1,NA,TRBV24-1,CATSDPSASSYNEQFF
TRBJ1-5,NA,TRBV20-1,CSASSSRVDQPQHF
TRBJ2-2,NA,TRBV6-4,CASSEADTGELFF
TRBJ2-2,NA,TRBV5-4,CASSPRLVSAGELFF
TRBJ1-6,NA,TRBV28,CASRTPRASYNSPLHF
TRBJ1-5,NA,TRBV6-2/TRBV6-3,CASSYETGVQPQHF
TRBJ2-7,NA,TRBV18,CASSPGLAYEQYF
TRBJ1-4,NA,TRBV20-1,CSALTGGTEKLFF
TRBJ2-1,NA,TRBV10-3,CAISYLTSGVNEQFF
TRBJ2-3,NA,TRBV4-2,CASSPRGVSDTQYF
TRBJ2-7,NA,TRBV5-1,CATRKAGSSSYEQYF
TRBJ2-7,NA,TRBV4-1,CASSQEGQGVGEQYF
TRBJ1-6,NA,TRBV20-1,CSAREGGDGAHSPLHF
TRBJ2-3,NA,TRBV4-2,CASSHPGQGANTQYF
TRBJ2-1,NA,TRBV6-5,CASSFGRDGNEQFF
TRBJ2-7,NA,TRBV9,CASSVAMGQGFYEQYF
TRBJ2-7,medium-sized,TRBV7-2,CASSFYVYEQYF
TRBJ2-3,NA,TRBV7-3,CASSLVGFNTDTRYF
TRBJ2-4,NA,TRBV6-2/TRBV6-3,CASSYSLEGKAKNIQYF
TRBJ2-2,NA,TRBV4-3,CASSPAPGTVFTGELFF
TRBJ2-5,NA,TRBV7-3,CASSPSRWDSQGTQYF
TRBJ1-5,NA,TRBV20-1,CSAVTGGTVNQPQHF
TRBJ2-1,NA,TRBV20-1,CSASRPRHNNEQFF
TRBJ1-2,NA,TRBV5-1,CASSLGQGEFQANYGYTF
TRBJ1-2,NA,TRBV18,CASSDRGVSFRYGYTF
TRBJ1-6,NA,TRBV5-1,CASSLVWGGDSPLHF
TRBJ2-4,NA,TRBV4-3,CASSLSGTGGNIQYF
TRBJ2-3,NA,TRBV11-2,CASSPQGGLVTDTQYF
TRBJ2-5,NA,TRBV11-2,CASSPNLETQYF